This is a list of T cell receptor beta chains from one sample in a study of Graves' ophthalmopathy and Graves' hyperthyroidism. TCRdb re-called the multiplex PCR reads with MiXCR, one entry per CDR3 protein. Here the sample spans some 520,000 distinct CDR3 sequences, under 15% being singletons. Source material: blood. The receptors stem from a woman in her 30s with Graves' ophthalmopathy. CDR3s include the opening cysteine and the closing phenylalanine or tryptophan. D genes are given only for firm matches. Where a row states a size, it is once, few, many or the class of an expanded clone; other rows omit it.

.,14,TRBJ1-2,many,TRBV27,CASSFRLTNYGYTF,TGTGCCAGCAGTTTCAGACTTACAAACTATGGCTACACCTTC
.,14,TRBJ1-6,many,TRBV28,CASRGLQPNSPLHF,TGTGCCAGCAGGGGACTGCAACCCAATTCACCCCTCCACTTT
TRBD2,16,TRBJ2-5,many,TRBV6-2/TRBV6-3,CASSQGSRGGQETQYF,TGTGCCAGCAGCCAGGGGAGCCGGGGGGGCCAAGAGACCCAGTACTTC
.,14,TRBJ1-5,many,TRBV12-3/TRBV12-4,CASSTSGTNQPQHF,TGTGCCAGCAGTACCTCAGGCACAAATCAGCCCCAGCATTTT
.,15,TRBJ2-2,few,TRBV5-4,CASSLWRAHTGELFF,TGTGCCAGCAGCTTATGGAGGGCCCACACCGGGGAGCTGTTTTTT
.,11,TRBJ1-1,many,TRBV28,CASRFTGAAFF,TGTGCCAGCCGCTTTACCGGAGCAGCTTTCTTT
.,16,TRBJ2-7,many,TRBV2,CASSPPTANRTYEQYF,TGTGCCAGCAGCCCTCCGACAGCGAACCGTACCTACGAGCAGTACTTC
.,13,TRBJ1-1,many,TRBV19,CASRDRLYTEAFF,TGTGCCAGTAGAGACAGGCTGTACACTGAAGCTTTCTTT
TRBD1,18,TRBJ2-7,.,TRBV6-1,CASSGVSLNRGNSYEQYF,TGTGCCAGCAGTGGAGTCAGCCTAAACAGGGGAAACTCCTACGAGCAGTACTTC
.,15,TRBJ2-7,many,TRBV28,CASSFSRGASYEQYF,TGTGCCAGCAGTTTTTCAAGGGGGGCATCCTACGAGCAGTACTTC
.,14,TRBJ1-1,.,TRBV2,CASREQGVGPEAFF,TGTGCCAGCAGGGAACAGGGTGTTGGACCTGAAGCTTTCTTT
TRBD1,13,TRBJ2-5,many,TRBV20-1,CSALTGGQETQYF,TGCAGTGCATTGACAGGGGGCCAAGAGACCCAGTACTTC
.,16,TRBJ2-4,few,TRBV3-1,CASSQDLGWGKNIQYF,TGTGCCAGCAGCCAAGATCTGGGATGGGGCAAAAACATTCAGTACTTC
.,15,TRBJ1-5,many,TRBV20-1,CSARASTGLTQPQHF,TGCAGTGCTAGAGCTTCTACAGGGTTGACTCAGCCCCAGCATTTT
TRBD2,15,TRBJ2-7,.,TRBV10-3,CAISEETSGGYEQYF,TGTGCCATCAGTGAGGAGACTAGCGGAGGATACGAGCAGTACTTC
.,14,TRBJ1-2,many,TRBV6-5,CASSYYSVDYGYTF,TGTGCCAGCAGTTACTATTCGGTCGACTATGGCTACACCTTC